The 25 T cell receptor beta chains below all came from one sample that was sequenced in a study of graft-versus-host responses after intestinal transplantation. This table comes from immunoSEQ multiplex PCR, and its TCRdb copy is limited to in-frame clones, with some not included. This table has tens of thousands of clones, roughly 92% appearing once. Antigens of these TCRs are unknown. The input for sequencing was unstimulated CD4+ T cells sorted from spleen or lymph node cells, taken before intestinal transplant. These receptors were collected from a human donor who received an intestinal transplant.

V and J are TRBV5-6 and TRBJ2-1; no clear D gene. The germline V gene encodes CDR1 SGHDT and CDR2 YYEEEE. V lost 1 base and J 3 bases, leaving 14 bases between the germline ends. The CDR3 extends over 16 amino acids. The CDR3 coding sequence is TGTGCCAGCAGCTTGTTTTGGCTAGGCAACTACAATGAGCAGTTCTTC. Amino acids: CASSLFWLGNYNEQFF.

This rearrangement joins TRBV11-2 to TRBJ2-4; 9 bases map to TRBD2. Germline V lookup: CDR1 SGHAT, CDR2 FQNNGV. Germline trimming cut 0 bases from V and 2 bases from J; bases unmatched to any gene: 8. This CDR3 has 18 residues. CDR3 loop: CASSLDRGSGRTKNIQYF. The CDR3 region has the DNA TGTGCCAGCAGCTTAGATCGGGGTAGCGGGAGAACCAAAAACATTCAGTACTTC.

The genes are TRBV10-1 and TRBJ2-5; TRBD2 matches 11 bases. With the DNA end fitting TRBJ2-7 better, the J assignment may be wrong. This CDR3 has 15 amino acids. CDR1 is WNHNN, CDR2 SYGVQD, per germline (reference sequence). The CDR3 bases are TGCGCCAGCAGGTATACTAGCGGGAGTTTCTACGAGCAGTACTTC. Translated, it gives CASRYTSGSFYEQYF.

This clone came up once. The chain employs TRBV5-5 and TRBJ2-1; D is possibly TRBD2 (5 bases). In germline, CDR1 is SGHKS, CDR2 YYEKEE (reference sequence). This CDR3 has 17 residues. The germline V and J ends were trimmed by 4 bases and 8 bases, with 25 bases remaining between them. The CDR3 DNA sequence: TGTGCCAGCAGCGGGCTTTTGAGAGGGAGTATACGCGATGAGCAGTTCTTC. This sequence encodes CASSGLLRGSIRDEQFF. The entire variable domain, with the rest obtained from reference TRBV5-5 and TRBJ2-1, is as follows: DAGVTQSPTHLIKTRGQQVTLRCSPISGHKSVSWYQQVLGQGPQFIFQYYEKEERGRGNFPDRFSARQFPNYSSELNVNALLLGDSALYLCASSGLLRGSIRDEQFFGPGTRLTVL.

Points on this clone: The sample holds other DNA sequences that translate to the same CDR3. The chain is built from TRBV7-8 and TRBJ2-3; no definite D call. Germline CDR1 and CDR2: SGHVS and FQNEAQ. V gave up 3 bases and J gave up 2 bases, with 0 bases separating them. This CDR3 has 11 amino acids. In DNA form, the CDR3 reads TGTGCCAGCAGCTTCACAGATACGCAGTATTTT. Translation gives CASSFTDTQYF.

The count of this clone is one. The chain is built from TRBV7-8 and TRBJ2-1; 7 bases line up with TRBD2. Germline lookup yields CDR1 SGHVS and CDR2 FQNEAQ. The junction had 13 bases not matched to a gene; V was cut back by 4 bases and J by 4 bases. This CDR3 contains 17 residues. The CDR3 bases are TGTGCCAGCAGCTCCACTAGGATTCTCGGGAGGTACAATGAGCAGTTCTTC. Protein product: CASSSTRILGRYNEQFF.

The chain employs TRBV4-1 and TRBJ2-7; 9 nucleotides line up with TRBD1. The CDR3 is 14 amino acids. Germline V gives CDR1 MGHRA, CDR2 YSYEKL. V gave up 4 bases and J gave up 2 bases; unmatched junction bases: 3. The CDR3 is CASSPRDRAYEQYF. As DNA, the CDR3 is TGCGCCAGCAGCCCCCGGGACAGGGCCTACGAGCAGTACTTC.

V usage is TRBV28 and J usage is TRBJ1-2; possible D gene TRBD1, 6 bases. The length of the CDR3 is 12 residues. The V gene lost 8 bases and the J gene lost 1 base, with 8 bases spanning the gap. Germline values: CDR1 MDHEN, CDR2 SYDVKM. Here the CDR3 DNA reads TGTGCCAGCGGGGACATTAACTATGGCTACACCTTC. Its protein is CASGDINYGYTF.

This rearrangement joins TRBV27 to TRBJ1-2, with 11 bases that match TRBD1. The junction had 18 bases not matched to a gene; V was cut back by 7 bases and J by 8 bases. The germline V gene has CDR1 MNHEY and CDR2 SMNVEV (reference sequence). This CDR3 has 17 residues. CDR3 loop: CASKSAGTGGKSEGYTF. CDR3 coding DNA: TGTGCCAGCAAATCAGCCGGGACAGGGGGAAAGTCGGAGGGCTACACCTTC.

The V gene is TRBV11-1, the J gene TRBJ2-3, with a possible D match to TRBD1 (5 bases). Per the germline V gene, CDR1 is SGHAT and CDR2 is FQDESV (reference sequence). The V end was cut by 2 bases, the J end by 4 bases, with 19 bases between. The CDR3 contains 17 residues. CDR3 protein: CASSLITGTSIPDTQYF. For the CDR3, the DNA is TGTGCCAGCAGCTTAATCACAGGCACAAGCATCCCAGATACGCAGTATTTT.

The rearrangement links TRBV28 to TRBJ1-6; 9 nucleotides line up with TRBD1. The CDR3 has 14 amino acids. V lost 6 bases to trimming and J lost 10 bases; unmatched junction nucleotides: 7. Germline-derived CDR1 and CDR2 are MDHEN and SYDVKM. CDR3 loop: CASSGPGQGSPLHF. DNA of the CDR3: TGTGCCAGCAGCGGACCGGGACAGGGATCACCCCTCCACTTT.

This chain joins TRBV27 and TRBJ2-2, with TRBD2 identical over 8 bases. The CDR3 is made up of 15 amino acids. The junction had 7 bases not matched to a gene; V was cut back by 5 bases and J by 5 bases. Per the germline V gene, CDR1 is MNHEY and CDR2 is SMNVEV (reference sequence). CDR3 nucleotide sequence: TGTGCCAGCAGTCCCATAGCGGGATCGACCGGGGAGCTGTTTTTT. It translates to CASSPIAGSTGELFF.

This chain connects TRBV5-1 to TRBJ2-7, with 7 bases lining up with TRBD1. Per the germline V gene, CDR1 is SGHRS and CDR2 is YFSETQ. The ends lost 2 bases at V and 4 bases at J; junction bases unmatched: 9. The CDR3 extends over 15 amino acids. CDR3 in DNA: TGCGCCAGCAGCTTTGGGGGACAGCGAGTTTACGAGCAGTACTTC. This sequence encodes CASSFGGQRVYEQYF.

The chain uses TRBV9 and TRBJ2-5; TRBD1 matches 7 bases. There are 15 residues in the CDR3. With V trimmed by 6 bases and J by 2 bases, 10 bases remained unmatched. Germline lookup yields CDR1 SGDLS and CDR2 YYNGEE. CDR3 sequence reads: CASTLLGTAQETQYF. Written as DNA, the CDR3 is TGTGCCAGCACCCTCCTAGGGACAGCACAAGAGACCCAGTACTTC.

The rearrangement links TRBV7-2 to TRBJ2-7; 12 nucleotides align to TRBD2. CDR3 length: 15 residues. Germline CDR1 reads SGHTA; CDR2 reads FQGNSA. J was trimmed by 7 bases and V by 3 bases; bases with no gene match: 7. The CDR3 protein is CASSLWLAGGREQYF. As DNA, the CDR3 is TGTGCCAGCAGCTTGTGGCTAGCGGGAGGGCGAGAGCAGTACTTC.

This chain connects TRBV6-1 to TRBJ2-7; D possibly corresponds to TRBD2 (6 bases). This CDR3 is 15 amino acids long. The V gene lost 0 bases and the J gene lost 4 bases, with 13 bases spanning the gap. Germline V gene data show CDR1 as MNHNS and CDR2 as SASEGT. This CDR3 is CASSEAPGLRYEQYF. The DNA of the CDR3 is TGTGCCAGCAGTGAAGCGCCGGGACTGAGATACGAGCAGTACTTC.

V gene TRBV2 combines with J gene TRBJ2-1, with 8 nucleotides matching TRBD1. The CDR3 consists of 12 residues. Germline V gives CDR1 SNHLY, CDR2 FYNNEI. The V and J ends lost 5 bases and 7 bases, in that order; junction bases with no gene match: 1. This CDR3 is CASSRQGNEQFF. The CDR3 DNA follows: TGTGCCAGCAGTCGACAGGGGAATGAGCAGTTCTTC. Filled out from reference TRBV2 and TRBJ2-1, the complete variable domain reads EPEVTQTPSHQVTQMGQEVILRCVPISNHLYFYWYRQILGQKVEFLVSFYNNEISEKSEIFDDQFSVERPDGSNFTLKIRSTKLEDSAMYFCASSRQGNEQFFGPGTRLTVL.

This chain's CDR3 is CAIREGVDTQYF. Written as DNA, the CDR3 is TGTGCCATCAGGGAGGGGGTTGATACGCAGTATTTT. J is TRBJ2-3 and V is TRBV10-3; D possibly uses TRBD1 or TRBD2 (6 bases each). The germline CDR1 and CDR2 sequences are ENHRY and SYGVKD. The CDR3 runs to 12 residues. Trimming shortened V by 6 bases and J by 6 bases, and 10 bases separated the two germline ends.

The chain combines TRBV5-1 with TRBJ1-2; 9 bases fit TRBD1. J gave up 4 bases and V 4 bases, and 8 bases lay outside the gene matches. Germline V gives CDR1 SGHRS, CDR2 YFSETQ. The CDR3 has 15 residues. CDR3 residues: CASSPTDRGLYGYTF. The CDR3 coding sequence is TGCGCCAGCAGCCCGACGGACAGGGGTCTCTATGGCTACACCTTC.

This chain joins TRBV6-6 and TRBJ2-1; D gene unclear. Germline-derived CDR1 and CDR2 are MNHNY and SVGAGI (reference sequence). V shed 3 bases and J shed 5 bases, with 8 bases lying between them. The CDR3 runs 13 residues. CDR3 region: CASSYPSNNEQFF. The CDR3, as DNA: TGTGCCAGCAGTTATCCCTCTAACAATGAGCAGTTCTTC.

The rearrangement uses TRBV9 and TRBJ2-4; D perhaps matches TRBD1 (5 bases). CDR1 is SGDLS, CDR2 YYNGEE, per germline. This CDR3 region has 14 residues. V was shortened by 0 bases and J by 9 bases, with 13 bases between the two germline ends. CDR3 protein: CASSVEALQGIQYF. In DNA, the CDR3 is TGTGCCAGCAGCGTAGAGGCCCTCCAGGGCATTCAGTACTTC.

This clone came up once. The CDR3 sequence: CVRGDSSRGFTDTQYF. The CDR3 DNA reads as TGTGTCAGAGGAGACTCCTCTAGGGGCTTTACAGATACGCAGTATTTT. The chain uses TRBV7-5 and TRBJ2-3; the table's TRBD1 call for D was not verified on the DNA. TRBV7-5 is listed as a pseudogene. The CDR3 runs 16 residues.

CDR3 protein: CASRPDYRGRETQYF. CDR3 nucleotide sequence: TGCGCCAGCAGGCCAGACTACAGGGGTAGGGAGACCCAGTACTTC. The chain combines TRBV5-1 with TRBJ2-5; 7 nucleotides agree with TRBD1. The CDR3 totals 15 residues. V shed 5 bases, J shed 5 bases, and the junction held 12 bases outside the gene matches. Germline V gene lookup returns CDR1 SGHRS and CDR2 YFSETQ.

The chain couples TRBV7-9 to TRBJ2-3, with 8 nucleotides matching TRBD1. This CDR3 is 19 amino acids long. Germline trimming cut 1 base from V and 2 bases from J; bases unmatched to any gene: 14. CDR1 and CDR2 (germline): SEHNR, FQNEAQ (reference sequence). The CDR3 DNA sequence: TGTGCCAGCAGCTTAGTCGGACAGGGCGCCTTCAATATCACAGATACGCAGTATTTT. Translating it yields CASSLVGQGAFNITDTQYF.

The CDR3 here is CASSPSRTWTDTQYF. CDR3 coding DNA: TGTGCCAGCAGCCCATCTAGGACTTGGACAGATACGCAGTATTTT. This rearrangement joins TRBV27 to TRBJ2-3; D perhaps matches TRBD2 (5 bases). CDR1 MNHEY and CDR2 SMNVEV come from the germline V gene (reference sequence). V gave up 6 bases and J gave up 3 bases, with 16 bases separating them. The CDR3 spans 15 residues.